A selection of T cell receptor beta chains follows, all from one sample in a study of blood T cell repertoires in COVID-19. The protocol was immunoSEQ multiplex PCR, while the TCRdb copy is restricted to in-frame clones and leaves out a portion. The table includes over 250,000 clones, roughly 86% detected once. The specimen was peripheral blood. Source of these receptors: a man aged 40-49 years who had recovered from COVID-19. Each CDR3 is given with its conserved first and last residue. A D gene is named only where the DNA matches it firmly.

v_call	cdr3_length	d_call	j_call	cdr3_nt	cdr3_aa
TRBV10-3	16	-	TRBJ1-2	TGTGCCATCAGTGAGTCGAGGCAGGGAGGCAACTATGGCTACACCTTC	CAISESRQGGNYGYTF
TRBV27	14	-	TRBJ1-2	TGTGCCAGCAGATTAAGGGGTCTCGGCTATGGCTACACCTTC	CASRLRGLGYGYTF
TRBV9	18	TRBD2	TRBJ2-2	TGTGCCTGGCAGGGACTAGCGGGCCTAAAATCGAACACCGGGGAGCTGTTTTTT	CAWQGLAGLKSNTGELFF
TRBV9	14	TRBD1	TRBJ2-1	TGTGCCAGCAGCTTGAAAGACAGGGGGTATGAGCAGTTCTTC	CASSLKDRGYEQFF
TRBV7-2	12	-	TRBJ2-7	TGTGCCAGCAGCTCTACTAGGGTCGAGCAGTACTTC	CASSSTRVEQYF
TRBV27	14	TRBD1	TRBJ2-1	TGTGCCAGCAGTCGGACAGGGGGTCACAAGGGGCAGTTCTTC	CASSRTGGHKGQFF
TRBV20-1	9	-	TRBJ1-1	TGCAGTGCTAGAGTCGGGGCTTTCTTT	CSARVGAFF
TRBV27	14	TRBD1	TRBJ1-2	TGTGCCAGCAGTAGACAGGGGTCTAACTATGGCTACACCTTC	CASSRQGSNYGYTF
TRBV5-4	17	TRBD2	TRBJ2-5	TGTGCCAGCAGCCCCCTGACTAGCCCGTTGGGTACGGAGACCCAGTACTTC	CASSPLTSPLGTETQYF
TRBV21-1	13	-	TRBJ1-1	TGTGCCAGCAGCAAAGAAACAGGGGGAGAAGCTTTCTTT	CASSKETGGEAFF
TRBV6-5	16	-	TRBJ2-1	TGTGCCAGCAGTTACGGTCGGCCGCAAAAGACAATGAGGCAGTTCTTC	CASSYGRPQKTMRQFF